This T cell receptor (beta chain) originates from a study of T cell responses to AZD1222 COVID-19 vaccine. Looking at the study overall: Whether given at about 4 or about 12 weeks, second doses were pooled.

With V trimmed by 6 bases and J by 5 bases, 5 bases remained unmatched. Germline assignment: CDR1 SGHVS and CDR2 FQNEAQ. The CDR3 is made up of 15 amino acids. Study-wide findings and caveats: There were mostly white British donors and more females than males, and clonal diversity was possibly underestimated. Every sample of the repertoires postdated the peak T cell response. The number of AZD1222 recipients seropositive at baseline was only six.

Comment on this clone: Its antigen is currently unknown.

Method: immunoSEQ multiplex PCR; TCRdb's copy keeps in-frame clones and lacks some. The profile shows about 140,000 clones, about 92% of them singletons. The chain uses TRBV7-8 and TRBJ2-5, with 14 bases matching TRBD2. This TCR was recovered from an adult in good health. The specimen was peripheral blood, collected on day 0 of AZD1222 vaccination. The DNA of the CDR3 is TGTGCCAGCAGGGGGACTAGCGGGGGCCGGGAGACCCAGTACTTC. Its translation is CASRGTSGGRETQYF.